Listed below are T cell receptor beta chains from one sample, sequenced in a study of cytomegalovirus exposure and HLA in healthy donors. Only in-frame clones appear in the TCRdb table, and some are missing; sequencing was by immunoSEQ multiplex PCR. The data show 150,000 or so clones, roughly 89% seen once. What was sequenced was PBMCs. Receptors were obtained from a woman in her late teens or twenties in good health and CMV-seropositive. CDR3s include the opening cysteine and the closing phenylalanine or tryptophan. The order of the fields is J gene, D gene, V gene, CDR3 length, CDR3 protein. D genes are given only for firm matches.

TRBJ2-5	NA	TRBV5-1	13	CASCLATQETQYF
TRBJ1-5	NA	TRBV25-1	14	CASSDPTLSQPQHF
TRBJ1-1	TRBD1	TRBV6-5	15	CASSNRQGRDTEAFF
TRBJ1-6	NA	TRBV10-2	17	CASSESKGVSYNSPLHF
TRBJ1-1	NA	TRBV27	13	CASRALEDTEAFF
TRBJ2-1	NA	TRBV6-5	13	CASSLGQGNEQFF
TRBJ1-6	NA	TRBV27	15	CASSTQQGRYSPLHF
TRBJ1-4	TRBD1	TRBV12-5	15	CASGPYRGRQEKLFF
TRBJ2-1	NA	TRBV11-3	15	CASSYRSTFNNEQFF
TRBJ1-1	TRBD1	TRBV19	14	CASSRDRVDTEAFF
TRBJ2-5	NA	TRBV11-2	14	CASSLQEVGETQYF
TRBJ1-2	NA	TRBV6-5	14	CASSLVTGHYGYTF
TRBJ2-3	TRBD2	TRBV4-2	16	CASSPRAGELTDTQYF
TRBJ1-2	NA	TRBV28	15	CASSLGAGVYYGYTF